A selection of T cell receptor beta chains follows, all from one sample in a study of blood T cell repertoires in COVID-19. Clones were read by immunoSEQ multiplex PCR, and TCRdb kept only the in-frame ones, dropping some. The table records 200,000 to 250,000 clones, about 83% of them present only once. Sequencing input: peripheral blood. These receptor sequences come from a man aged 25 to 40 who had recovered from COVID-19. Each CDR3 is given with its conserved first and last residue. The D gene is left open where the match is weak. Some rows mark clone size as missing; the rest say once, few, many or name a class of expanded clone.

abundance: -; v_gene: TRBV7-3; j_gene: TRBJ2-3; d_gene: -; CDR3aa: CASSISAGGDTQYF; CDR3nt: TGTGCCAGCAGCATCTCCGCGGGTGGGGATACGCAGTATTTT
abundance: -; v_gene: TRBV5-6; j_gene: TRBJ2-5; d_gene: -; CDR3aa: CASSLGHTEGETQYF; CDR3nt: TGTGCCAGCAGCTTGGGTCATACCGAGGGAGAGACCCAGTACTTC
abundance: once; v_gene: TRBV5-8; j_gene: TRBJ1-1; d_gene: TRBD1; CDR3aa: CASSLWGQEFEAFF; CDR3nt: TGTGCCAGCAGCTTATGGGGACAGGAGTTTGAAGCTTTCTTT
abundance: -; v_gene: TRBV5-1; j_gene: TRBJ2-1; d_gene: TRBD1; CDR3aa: CASSGQGPYNEQFF; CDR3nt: TGCGCCAGCAGCGGACAGGGGCCTTACAATGAGCAGTTCTTC
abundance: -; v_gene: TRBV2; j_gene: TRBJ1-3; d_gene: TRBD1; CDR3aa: CASTKNRQGSGNTIYF; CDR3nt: TGTGCCAGCACCAAGAATAGACAGGGCTCTGGAAACACCATATATTTT
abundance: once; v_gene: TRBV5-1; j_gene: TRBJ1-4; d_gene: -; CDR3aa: CASSNRELNEKLFF; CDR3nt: TGCGCCAGCAGCAACAGAGAACTTAATGAAAAACTGTTTTTT
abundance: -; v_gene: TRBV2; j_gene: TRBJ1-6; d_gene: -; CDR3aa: CASRAGVSPLHF; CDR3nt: TGTGCCAGCAGAGCAGGGGTATCACCCCTCCACTTT
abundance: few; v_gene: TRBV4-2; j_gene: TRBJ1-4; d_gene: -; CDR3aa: CASSPGQNNEKLFF; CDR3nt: TGTGCCAGCAGCCCGGGTCAGAATAATGAAAAACTGTTTTTT
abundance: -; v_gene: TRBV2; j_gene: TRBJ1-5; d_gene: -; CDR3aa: CASSDRQINQPQHF; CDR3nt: TGTGCCAGCAGTGACAGACAGATCAATCAGCCCCAGCATTTT
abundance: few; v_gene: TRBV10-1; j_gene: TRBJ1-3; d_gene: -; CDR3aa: CANLMRQTSHSGNTIYF; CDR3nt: TGCGCCAACCTCATGCGACAGACCTCTCACTCTGGAAACACCATATATTTT
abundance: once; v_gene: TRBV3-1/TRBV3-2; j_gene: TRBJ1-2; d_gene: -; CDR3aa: CASSQAGVAYGYTF; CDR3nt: TGTGCCAGCAGCCAAGCAGGGGTTGCTTATGGCTACACCTTC
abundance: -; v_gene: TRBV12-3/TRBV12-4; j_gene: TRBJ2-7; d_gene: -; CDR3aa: CASSLRLEQYF; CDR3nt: TGTGCCAGCAGCCTGAGGCTCGAGCAGTACTTC
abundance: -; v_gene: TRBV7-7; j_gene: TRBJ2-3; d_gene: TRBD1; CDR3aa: CASSLTGVGTDTQYF; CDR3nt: TGTGCCAGCAGCTTAACAGGGGTGGGCACAGATACGCAGTATTTT
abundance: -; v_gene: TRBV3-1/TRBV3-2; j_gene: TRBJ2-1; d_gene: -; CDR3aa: CASSQDTISYNEQFF; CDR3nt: TGTGCCAGCAGCCAAGATACTATCTCCTACAATGAGCAGTTCTTC
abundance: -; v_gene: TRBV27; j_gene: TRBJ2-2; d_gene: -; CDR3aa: CASGLGALGTGELFF; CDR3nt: TGTGCCAGCGGCCTGGGGGCGCTGGGCACCGGGGAGCTGTTTTTT
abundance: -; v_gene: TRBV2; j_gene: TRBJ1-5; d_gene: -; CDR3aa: CASRRRPPGFGNQPQHF; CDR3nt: TGTGCCAGCAGGAGGAGGCCCCCCGGATTCGGCAATCAGCCCCAGCATTTT
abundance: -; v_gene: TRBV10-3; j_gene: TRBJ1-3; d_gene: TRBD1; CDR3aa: CAISGLQGAGNTIYF; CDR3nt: TGTGCCATCAGTGGGTTACAGGGGGCTGGAAACACCATATATTTT
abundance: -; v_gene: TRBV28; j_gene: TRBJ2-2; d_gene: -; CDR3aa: CASSTNTGELFF; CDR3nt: TGTGCCAGCAGCACGAACACCGGGGAGCTGTTTTTT
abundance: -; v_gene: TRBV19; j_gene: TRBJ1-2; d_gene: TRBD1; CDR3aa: CASSITGGLYGYTF; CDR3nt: TGTGCCAGTAGTATAACAGGGGGCCTATATGGCTACACCTTC
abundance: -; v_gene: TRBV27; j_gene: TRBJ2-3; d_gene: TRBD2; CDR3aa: CASSLLAGGADTQYF; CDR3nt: TGTGCCAGCAGTTTATTGGCGGGGGGCGCAGATACGCAGTATTTT
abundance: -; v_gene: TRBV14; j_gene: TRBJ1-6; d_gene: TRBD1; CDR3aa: CASSQWTGGPNSPLHF; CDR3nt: TGTGCCAGCAGCCAGTGGACAGGGGGCCCAAATTCACCCCTCCACTTT
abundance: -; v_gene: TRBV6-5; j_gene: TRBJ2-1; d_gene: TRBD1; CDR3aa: CASSYRDRVPNEQFF; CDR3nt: TGTGCCAGCAGTTATCGGGACAGGGTTCCCAATGAGCAGTTCTTC
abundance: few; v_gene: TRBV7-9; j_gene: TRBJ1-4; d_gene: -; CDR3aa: CASSLARTANIDEKLFF; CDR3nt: TGTGCCAGCAGCTTAGCTCGGACAGCTAATATAGATGAAAAACTGTTTTTT
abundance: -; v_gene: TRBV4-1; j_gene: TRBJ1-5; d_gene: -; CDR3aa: CASSQGAGQPQHF; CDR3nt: TGCGCCAGCAGCCAGGGGGCAGGACAGCCCCAGCATTTT
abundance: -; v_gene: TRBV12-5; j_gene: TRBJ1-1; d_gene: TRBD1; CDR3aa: CASGLGTGIMNTEAFF; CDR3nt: TGTGCTAGTGGTCTGGGGACAGGGATAATGAACACTGAAGCTTTCTTT
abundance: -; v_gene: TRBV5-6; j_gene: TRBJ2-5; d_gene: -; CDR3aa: CASTRGAPTGETQYF; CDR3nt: TGTGCCAGCACCCGAGGTGCCCCCACGGGAGAGACCCAGTACTTC
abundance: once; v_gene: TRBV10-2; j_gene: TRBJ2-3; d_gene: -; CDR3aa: CASRADRDFTDTQYF; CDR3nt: TGCGCCAGCAGGGCCGACCGGGACTTCACAGATACGCAGTATTTT
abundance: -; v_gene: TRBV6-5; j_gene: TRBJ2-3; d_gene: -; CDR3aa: CASSLQGRGTDTQYF; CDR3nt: TGTGCCAGCAGCTTGCAGGGGCGCGGGACAGATACGCAGTATTTT
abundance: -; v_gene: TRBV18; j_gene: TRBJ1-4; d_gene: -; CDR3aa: CASSPAATNEKLFF; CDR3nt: TGTGCCAGCTCACCGGCGGCAACTAATGAAAAACTGTTTTTT
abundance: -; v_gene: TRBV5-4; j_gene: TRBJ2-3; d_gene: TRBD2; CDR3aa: CASSGRPGGSTDTQYF; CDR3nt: TGTGCCAGCAGCGGTCGGCCGGGGGGAAGCACAGATACGCAGTATTTT
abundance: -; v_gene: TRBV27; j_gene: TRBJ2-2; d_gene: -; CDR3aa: CASSLTPNTGELFF; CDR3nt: TGTGCCAGCAGCCTGACACCGAACACCGGGGAGCTGTTTTTT
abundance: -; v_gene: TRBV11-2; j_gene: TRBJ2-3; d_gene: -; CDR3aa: CASSLEYLDTQYF; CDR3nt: TGTGCCAGCAGCTTAGAATACTTAGATACGCAGTATTTT
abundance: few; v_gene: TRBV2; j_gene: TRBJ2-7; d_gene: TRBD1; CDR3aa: CASIGQDVFEQYF; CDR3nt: TGTGCCAGCATTGGACAGGACGTTTTCGAGCAGTACTTC
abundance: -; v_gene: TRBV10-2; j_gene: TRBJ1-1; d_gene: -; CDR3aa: CASSEAGNTEAFF; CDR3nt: TGCGCCAGCAGTGAGGCCGGGAATACTGAAGCTTTCTTT
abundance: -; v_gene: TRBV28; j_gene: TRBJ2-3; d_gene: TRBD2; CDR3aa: CASSTSGGPDTQYF; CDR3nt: TGTGCCAGCAGCACCAGCGGGGGGCCAGATACGCAGTATTTT
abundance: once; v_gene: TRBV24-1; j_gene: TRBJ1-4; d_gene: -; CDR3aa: CATSDFRGGLEKLFF; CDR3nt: TGTGCCACCAGTGATTTTCGCGGGGGTCTGGAAAAACTGTTTTTT